These 21 T cell receptor beta chains were sequenced from one sample in a study of early T cells in non-severe SARS-CoV-2 infection. One entry per CDR3 protein, called by TCRdb with MiXCR from the 5' RACE reads. The table includes about 36,000 distinct CDR3 sequences, 5.5% to 8% detected once. Source: whole blood, taken at baseline. Receptors were obtained from an adult who was a healthcare worker with PCR-confirmed SARS-CoV-2 infection or an uninfected control (not recorded which).

The CDR3 region has the DNA TGCGCCAGCAGCTTGGAGGCAGGGGTTCGAGAGACCCAGTACTTC. It encodes CASSLEAGVRETQYF. The chain links TRBV5-1 to TRBJ2-5; D is perhaps TRBD1 (6 bases). CDR1 is SGHRS, CDR2 YFSETQ, per germline. Trimming removed 0 bases at V and 4 bases at J, with 13 bases between. This CDR3 spans 15 amino acids.

This clonotype was counted ten times or more. V usage is TRBV20-1 and J usage is TRBJ2-7, with 14 bases fitting TRBD2. CDR1 DFQATT and CDR2 SNEGSKA come from the germline V gene (reference sequence). The CDR3 consists of 15 residues. V was pared by 1 base and J by 6 bases, with 5 bases of the junction left unmatched. The CDR3 region has the DNA TGCAGTGCTAGAGCCCCGGGACTAGCGGGAGTCGAGCAGTACTTC. Protein sequence: CSARAPGLAGVEQYF.

In this sample, this clonotype turned up many times. The gene calls are TRBV6-5 and TRBJ1-6; perhaps TRBD1 as D (6 bases). The CDR3 is made up of 15 amino acids. Trimming cost V 9 bases and J 4 bases, with 16 bases left between them. Germline assignment: CDR1 MNHEY and CDR2 SVGAGI. The CDR3: CASTSTGLYNSPLHF. CDR3 sequence (DNA): TGTGCCAGTACCTCGACAGGCCTTTATAATTCACCCCTCCACTTT.

This clonotype has a count of ten or more. The chain's CDR3 is CAISEPGQGVDEQYF. The CDR3 coding sequence is TGTGCCATCAGTGAGCCGGGACAGGGAGTAGACGAGCAGTACTTC. The V gene is TRBV10-3, the J gene TRBJ2-7; TRBD1 matches 9 bases. CDR3 length: 15 residues. Per germline, CDR1 ENHRY and CDR2 SYGVKD. J lost 5 bases, V lost 2 bases, and 7 bases had no gene match.

V usage is TRBV7-2 and J usage is TRBJ2-5, with D perhaps TRBD1 (6 bases). V lost 6 bases and J lost 3, with 14 bases in between. CDR3 size: 14 residues. Per the germline V gene, CDR1 is SGHTA and CDR2 is FQGNSA. CDR3 sequence reads: CASRKGHLEETQYF. The DNA for the CDR3 is TGTGCCAGCAGAAAGGGACATTTGGAAGAGACCCAGTACTTC. Using reference TRBV7-2 and TRBJ2-5 for the parts outside the CDR3, the full variable domain is GAGVSQSPSNKVTEKGKDVELRCDPISGHTALYWYRQSLGQGLEFLIYFQGNSAPDKSGLPSDRFSAERTGGSVSTLTIQRTQQEDSAVYLCASRKGHLEETQYFGPGTRLLVL.

This clonotype was seen at least ten times. The J gene is TRBJ2-5, the V gene TRBV28, with 7 bases fitting TRBD1. CDR1 and CDR2 (germline): MDHEN, SYDVKM. The CDR3 covers 16 residues. J gave up 0 bases and V 6 bases, and 10 bases lay outside the gene matches. CDR3 sequence: CASRFRTGAYQETQYF. CDR3 DNA sequence: TGTGCCAGCAGATTTAGGACAGGCGCTTACCAAGAGACCCAGTACTTC.

This clonotype was seen at least ten times. This chain uses TRBV5-1 with TRBJ2-7; 10 nucleotides match TRBD1. Germline-derived CDR1 and CDR2 are SGHRS and YFSETQ. V was pared by 4 bases and J by 4 bases, with 11 bases of the junction left unmatched. This CDR3 spans 16 amino acids. This CDR3 reads CASSALTGTGVYEQYF. The CDR3 DNA sequence: TGCGCCAGCAGCGCATTAACAGGGACAGGGGTTTACGAGCAGTACTTC.

A few counts support this clonotype. This chain joins TRBV7-9 and TRBJ1-2, with D uncertain. Trimming shortened V by 2 bases and J by 3 bases, and 1 base separated the two germline ends. The germline V gene has CDR1 SEHNR and CDR2 FQNEAQ (reference sequence). The CDR3 runs to 11 residues. Written as DNA, the CDR3 is TGTGCCAGCAGCTTACACTATGGCTACACCTTC. This sequence encodes CASSLHYGYTF. Complete variable domain (other parts from reference TRBV7-9 and TRBJ1-2): DTGVSQNPRHKITKRGQNVTFRCDPISEHNRLYWYRQTLGQGPEFLTYFQNEAQLEKSRLLSDRFSAERPKGSFSTLEIQRTEQGDSAMYLCASSLHYGYTFGSGTRLTVV.

The chain combines TRBV5-5 with TRBJ1-4; TRBD1 aligns across 9 bases. V shed 3 bases and J 8 bases; nucleotides not matched to a gene: 8. The CDR3 loop spans 15 amino acids. Per the germline V gene, CDR1 is SGHKS and CDR2 is YYEKEE (reference sequence). The CDR3 sequence: CASSSLRDRDEKLFF. The CDR3 DNA is TGTGCCAGCAGCTCCCTCCGGGACAGGGACGAAAAACTGTTTTTT.

This clonotype was seen more than once but under ten times. The chain couples TRBV20-1 to TRBJ1-5, with unresolved D. Germline loops: CDR1 DFQATT, CDR2 SNEGSKA (reference sequence). The CDR3 spans 15 residues. With 1 base removed from V and 6 bases from J, the gap between germline ends came to 16 bases. DNA for the CDR3: TGCAGTGCTAGAGTACGAGGGCTCACGGGTCAGCCCCAGCATTTT. Its protein is CSARVRGLTGQPQHF.

This clonotype showed up many times. This chain joins TRBV5-1 and TRBJ2-5; D gene unclear. CDR1 SGHRS and CDR2 YFSETQ come from the germline V gene. Trimming pared 0 bases from V and 6 bases from J, leaving 15 bases between. The CDR3 covers 15 residues. CDR3 coding DNA: TGCGCCAGCAGCTTGGGTGTGGGTGCCTTCAAGACCCAGTACTTC. As protein: CASSLGVGAFKTQYF. The variable domain in full, completed from reference TRBV5-1 and TRBJ2-5, reads KAGVTQTPRYLIKTRGQQVTLSCSPISGHRSVSWYQQTPGQGLQFLFEYFSETQRNKGNFPGRFSGRQFSNSRSEMNVSTLELGDSALYLCASSLGVGAFKTQYFGPGTRLLVL.

The J gene is TRBJ2-7, the V gene TRBV28; 8 bases are shared with TRBD1. The V gene's germline CDR1 is MDHEN and CDR2 SYDVKM. This CDR3 has 14 residues. V shed 5 bases, J shed 4 bases, and the junction held 7 bases outside the gene matches. As DNA, the CDR3 is TGTGCCAGCAGTGCTGGACAGGGAGTTTACGAGCAGTACTTC. This encodes CASSAGQGVYEQYF.

This clonotype was recorded at least ten times. The V and J genes are TRBV19 and TRBJ1-5; a weak D match, TRBD1 (6 bases). V shed 3 bases and J shed 0 bases, with 12 bases lying between them. Germline-derived CDR1 and CDR2 are LNHDA and SQIVND (reference sequence). This CDR3 has 16 amino acids. The CDR3, as DNA: TGTGCCAGTAGTATCAGGGGAACGGCTAGCAATCAGCCCCAGCATTTT. Translating it yields CASSIRGTASNQPQHF.

This clonotype is medium-sized. This chain joins TRBV30 and TRBJ1-1, with D hard to call. V lost 5 bases and J 5 bases, leaving 9 bases between the germline ends. This CDR3 spans 11 amino acids. Germline values: CDR1 GTSNPN, CDR2 SVGIG (reference sequence). The CDR3 coding sequence is TGTGCCTGGGCTGGTCAAACTGAAGCTTTCTTT. It translates to CAWAGQTEAFF.

This clonotype was picked up a small number of times. As the CDR3 is not closed by the conserved phenylalanine or tryptophan, this likely results from a read error. The rearrangement joins TRBV12-3 or TRBV12-4 to TRBJ2-7; 9 positions match TRBD1. The V segment lost 4 bases and the J segment 3 bases; nucleotides outside the gene matches: 1. CDR3 length: 13 residues. CDR3 in DNA: TGTGCCAGCAGTTCGGGACAGGGCTACGAGCAGTACTAC. Its protein product is CASSSGQGYEQYY.

This clonotype has at least ten counts. The chain uses TRBV28 and TRBJ2-7; D is undetermined. The V gene's germline CDR1 is MDHEN and CDR2 SYDVKM. The CDR3 is made up of 13 amino acids. The ends were cut back, 8 bases at V and 3 bases at J, with 14 bases in the middle. CDR3 loop: CASQVPPLYEQYF. In DNA, the CDR3 is TGTGCCAGCCAGGTCCCCCCACTCTACGAGCAGTACTTC.

The rearrangement uses TRBV7-3 and TRBJ2-1, with D tentatively TRBD2 (6 bases). The germline V gene encodes CDR1 SGHTA and CDR2 FQGTGA. CDR3 length equals 15 residues. V dropped 3 bases and J dropped 1 base, with 10 bases sitting between them. CDR3 residues: CASSLELASYNEQFF. In DNA form, the CDR3 reads TGTGCCAGCAGCTTGGAACTAGCATCCTACAATGAGCAGTTCTTC.

In this sample, this clonotype turned up many times. The CDR3 loop is CASSLIPGDEQFF. In DNA form, the CDR3 reads TGTGCCAGCAGCTTAATCCCAGGGGATGAGCAGTTCTTC. The chain is built from TRBV11-3 and TRBJ2-1; TRBD1 is a possible D gene (6 bases). In germline, CDR1 is SGHNT, CDR2 YENEEA. The CDR3 sequence is 13 residues long. V lost 2 bases and J lost 8, with 10 bases in between.

This clonotype was seen many times. The chain combines TRBV4-1 with TRBJ2-1; 11 bases agree with TRBD1. The trim removed 4 bases at V and 10 bases at J, leaving 9 bases unmatched. The CDR3 runs to 15 residues. CDR1 MGHRA and CDR2 YSYEKL come from the germline V gene. The chain's CDR3 is CASSLPGGDRGEQFF. DNA for the CDR3: TGCGCCAGCAGCCTTCCCGGAGGGGACAGGGGGGAGCAGTTCTTC.

This clonotype has a handful of counts. The chain couples TRBV20-1 to TRBJ2-2; D remains ambiguous. The germline CDR1 and CDR2 sequences are DFQATT and SNEGSKA (reference sequence). This CDR3 comprises 15 residues. V was trimmed by 6 bases and J by 6 bases, leaving 20 bases between them. CDR3 in DNA: TGCAGTGCCCCCTCGGCCAAACGGGTAGCCGGGGAGCTGTTTTTT. Residues: CSAPSAKRVAGELFF.

This clonotype appeared a few times. V gene TRBV24-1 combines with J gene TRBJ2-1; 12 bases align to TRBD2. This CDR3 spans 16 amino acids. From germline, CDR1 is KGHDR and CDR2 SFDVKD. J lost 6 bases, V lost 4 bases, and 6 bases had no gene match. The CDR3 bases are TGTGCCACCAGTGACGCGGGACTAGCGGGCCTCAATGAGCAGTTCTTC. It encodes CATSDAGLAGLNEQFF.